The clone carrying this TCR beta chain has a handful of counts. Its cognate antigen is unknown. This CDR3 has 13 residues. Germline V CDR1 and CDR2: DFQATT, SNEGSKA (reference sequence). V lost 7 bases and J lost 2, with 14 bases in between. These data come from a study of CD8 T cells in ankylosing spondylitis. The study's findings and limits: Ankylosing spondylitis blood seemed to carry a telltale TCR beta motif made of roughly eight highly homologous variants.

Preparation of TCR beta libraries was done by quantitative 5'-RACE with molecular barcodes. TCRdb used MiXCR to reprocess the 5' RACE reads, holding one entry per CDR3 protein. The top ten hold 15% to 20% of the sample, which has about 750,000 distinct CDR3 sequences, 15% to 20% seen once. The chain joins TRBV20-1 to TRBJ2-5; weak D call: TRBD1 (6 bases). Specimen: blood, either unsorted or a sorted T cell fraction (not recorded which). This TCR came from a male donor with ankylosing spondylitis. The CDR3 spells CSVESGQQETQYF. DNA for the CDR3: TGCAGTGTCGAGTCGGGACAACAAGAGACCCAGTACTTC.